These T cell receptor beta chains were read from a single sample in a study of human T cells and chemical hapten exposure. MiXCR, run by TCRdb on the RACE reads, gives a single entry per CDR3 protein. The table lists roughly 54,000 distinct CDR3 sequences, about 10% of them singletons. The material was whole blood, obtained in connection with sensitization to the hapten diphenylcyclopropenone (DPC). These receptors were taken from a woman in her forties or fifties with alopecia areata. Some clones in this sample may be carry-over from other donors' samples. The CDR3 runs from the conserved cysteine through the conserved F or W. D genes are given only for firm matches. Not every row has a clone size; where given, it reads once, few, many or a size class.

V gene,J gene,D gene,clone size,CDR3 DNA,CDR3 protein
TRBV27,TRBJ1-1,NA,many,TGTGCCAGCAGTGAGGGTATCTCTGAAGCTTTCTTT,CASSEGISEAFF
TRBV7-9,TRBJ2-3,TRBD2,few,TGTGCCAGCAGCACTAGGACTAGCGGGCACACAGATACGCAGTATTTT,CASSTRTSGHTDTQYF
TRBV29-1,TRBJ2-3,TRBD2,NA,TGCAGCGTTGACCGACTAGCTAAAGATACGCAGTATTTT,CSVDRLAKDTQYF
TRBV14,TRBJ2-7,TRBD2,NA,TGTGCCAGCAGCCCGTCGACTAGCGGACCCTTTACCTACGAGCAGTACTTC,CASSPSTSGPFTYEQYF
TRBV20-1,TRBJ2-7,TRBD2,few,TGCAGTGCCTCAGTCCCGGGACTAGCGGGTGTCTACGAGCAGTACTTC,CSASVPGLAGVYEQYF
TRBV18,TRBJ2-5,NA,many,TGTGCCAGCTCACCCGGTCATGGGGAGACCCAGTACTTC,CASSPGHGETQYF
TRBV28,TRBJ1-1,TRBD1,many,TGTGCCAGCAGTGGCATACAGGGGTACACTGAAGCTTTCTTT,CASSGIQGYTEAFF
TRBV10-1,TRBJ2-3,TRBD2,NA,TGCGCCAGCAGTGAGTCGTATTCCAGCGGGGGCAACACAGATACGCAGTATTTT,CASSESYSSGGNTDTQYF
TRBV6-1,TRBJ2-7,TRBD1,NA,TGTGCCAGCAGAAGGACAGGCGCCACCTACGAGCAGTACTTC,CASRRTGATYEQYF
TRBV12-3/TRBV12-4,TRBJ1-5,TRBD1,many,TGTGCCAGCAGCTGGGACAGGGCGGATCAGCCCCAGCATTTT,CASSWDRADQPQHF
TRBV28,TRBJ1-6,TRBD1,NA,TGTGCCAGCAGTTCAGGACAGGGGAATAAATCACCCCTCCACTTT,CASSSGQGNKSPLHF
TRBV20-1,TRBJ2-3,NA,few,TGCAGTGCTAGAGATTTGGAGGGGACTTCCTACACAGATACGCAGTATTTT,CSARDLEGTSYTDTQYF
TRBV2,TRBJ2-7,TRBD1,many,TGTGCCAGCAAGGGAAGGCAGGGGGCCTACGAGCAGTACTTC,CASKGRQGAYEQYF
TRBV12-3/TRBV12-4,TRBJ1-6,NA,few,TGTGCCAGCACCCGTACCTCCTCCTATAATTCACCCCTCCACTTT,CASTRTSSYNSPLHF
TRBV20-1,TRBJ1-5,TRBD1,few,TGCAGTGCCGTGGACAGGGTTGGGCCCCAGCATTTT,CSAVDRVGPQHF
TRBV6-2/TRBV6-3,TRBJ2-1,TRBD2,many,TGTGCCAGCCTTAGCGGGGGCTTCTACAATGAGCAGTTCTTC,CASLSGGFYNEQFF
TRBV18,TRBJ2-1,NA,many,TGTGCCAGCTCACCCCTCCCCTTTAATGAGCAGTTCTTC,CASSPLPFNEQFF
TRBV3-1,TRBJ2-5,TRBD2,NA,TGTGCCAGCAGCCTCAAAAGGACTAGCGGGACAGAGACCCAGTACTTC,CASSLKRTSGTETQYF
TRBV7-9,TRBJ1-5,NA,few,TGTGCCAGCAGCTTAGAGAGTCGGCCCCAGCATTTT,CASSLESRPQHF
TRBV3-1,TRBJ2-7,TRBD2,few,TGTGCCAGCAGCGCCCGGGAGGGCTCCTACGAGCAGTACTTC,CASSAREGSYEQYF
TRBV5-1,TRBJ2-5,TRBD2,NA,TGCGCCAGCAGCTTCAGTCCGGGACTAGGAGAGACCCAGTACTTC,CASSFSPGLGETQYF
TRBV11-2,TRBJ1-1,NA,few,TGTGCCAGCAGCTTAGTACGGTCCACTGAAGCTTTCTTT,CASSLVRSTEAFF
TRBV6-5,TRBJ1-1,TRBD1,few,TGTGCCAGCAGTCGCGGGGCCCAGGGGGCAAGTTTCTTT,CASSRGAQGASFF
TRBV2,TRBJ1-2,NA,many,TGTGCCAGCAGAGCACAGAGCTATGGCTACACCTTC,CASRAQSYGYTF
TRBV7-2,TRBJ1-2,NA,NA,TGTGCCAGCAGCTCCGAGGCCAGGGTGTACGGCTACACCTTC,CASSSEARVYGYTF
TRBV7-9,TRBJ1-2,TRBD1,few,TGTGCCAGCAGTTCCTCCGGGACAGAGCTACTTAACTATGGCTACACCTTC,CASSSSGTELLNYGYTF
TRBV3-1,TRBJ1-1,NA,many,TGTGCCAGCAGCCAAGATTGGGGTTATACTGAAGCTTTCTTT,CASSQDWGYTEAFF
TRBV6-6,TRBJ1-4,NA,many,TGTGCCAGCAGTAGGGACTATAATGAAAAACTGTTTTTT,CASSRDYNEKLFF
TRBV5-4,TRBJ2-1,TRBD1,few,TGTGCCAGCACCTTTCAGGGGGCCTCCTACAATGAGCAGTTCTTC,CASTFQGASYNEQFF
TRBV6-5,TRBJ1-1,NA,few,TGTGCCAGCAGTAGAGGGGGGGCTGAAGCTTTCTTT,CASSRGGAEAFF
TRBV6-6,TRBJ2-3,NA,few,TGTGCCAGCAGTACTGGGTCCACTAGACTTGAAGATACGCAGTATTTT,CASSTGSTRLEDTQYF
TRBV18,TRBJ1-1,NA,many,TGTGCCAGCTCACCACGAACGGGACCCACTGAAGCTTTCTTT,CASSPRTGPTEAFF
TRBV24-1,TRBJ2-1,NA,NA,TGTGCCACCAGTGATTCGGACTTTCCTCATGAGCAGTTCTTC,CATSDSDFPHEQFF
TRBV6-5,TRBJ2-5,NA,few,TGTGCCAGCAGCACAAGAGGTTCCAATCGGCAAGAGACCCAGTACTTC,CASSTRGSNRQETQYF
TRBV11-2,TRBJ2-7,NA,many,TGTGCCAGCAGCTTAGGAAACTACGAGCAGTACTTC,CASSLGNYEQYF
TRBV28,TRBJ2-7,NA,NA,TGTGCCAGCAGTCATCGGGCAGAGCAGTACTTC,CASSHRAEQYF
TRBV5-1,TRBJ2-3,NA,few,TGCGCCAGCAGCAAAGACAAGGGTAGCACAGATACGCAGTATTTT,CASSKDKGSTDTQYF
TRBV12-3/TRBV12-4,TRBJ1-5,TRBD1,many,TGTGCCAGCAGCGGGACAGCTGCTAGCAATCAGCCCCAGCATTTT,CASSGTAASNQPQHF
TRBV3-1,TRBJ1-6,NA,few,TGTGCCAGCAGCCAAGGTTCCGGTGGTTCACCCCTCCACTTT,CASSQGSGGSPLHF
TRBV20-1,TRBJ2-4,NA,NA,TGCAGTGCTAGGGAACAGGGGAGGACCAAAAACATTCAGTACTTC,CSAREQGRTKNIQYF
TRBV5-6,TRBJ1-1,NA,NA,TGTGCCAGCAGGCGGGCTGCGAACACTGAAGCTTTCTTT,CASRRAANTEAFF
TRBV10-3,TRBJ2-3,TRBD1,NA,TGTGCCATCAGTGGGGGGGACAGGATCACAGATACGCAGTATTTT,CAISGGDRITDTQYF
TRBV5-1,TRBJ2-7,TRBD1,few,TGCGCCAGCAGCCCCGACAGGGATGAGCAGTACTTC,CASSPDRDEQYF
TRBV7-2,TRBJ2-3,NA,NA,TGTGCCAGCAGCCCATCTTACACAGATACGCAGTATTTT,CASSPSYTDTQYF
TRBV7-9,TRBJ2-3,NA,NA,TGTGCCAGCAGCTCGTCCACGGGCACAGATACGCAGTATTTT,CASSSSTGTDTQYF
TRBV3-1,TRBJ2-7,NA,many,TGTGCCAGCAGCCAACTCAACGAGCAGTACTTC,CASSQLNEQYF
TRBV6-5,TRBJ1-1,NA,few,TGTGCCAGCAGTTACTTCCCAAACACTGAAGCTTTCTTT,CASSYFPNTEAFF